The rows below give T cell receptor beta chains drawn from one sample of a study of blood T cells in healthy people across ages. TCRdb redid the calling of the 5' RACE reads with MiXCR, one entry per CDR3 protein. The sample includes hundreds of thousands of distinct CDR3 sequences, about 28% seen only once; the top ten take 15% to 19%. The sample consisted of blood. The origin of the receptors is a woman older than 75 in good health. CDR3s leave out the opening cysteine and the closing phenylalanine or tryptophan. The size of a clone is reported for some rows only, either as once, few or many, or as a class for expanded clones.

j_call: TRBJ2-3; v_call: TRBV7-3; clone_size: NA; cdr3_aa: ASSLMGPGVSTDTQY
j_call: TRBJ2-3; v_call: TRBV4-1; clone_size: NA; cdr3_aa: ASSQRMIIDTQY
j_call: TRBJ2-7; v_call: TRBV5-1; clone_size: many; cdr3_aa: ASSLGDRKGDEQY
j_call: TRBJ2-1; v_call: TRBV3-1; clone_size: NA; cdr3_aa: AGSRGGSEQF
j_call: TRBJ2-2; v_call: TRBV20-1; clone_size: once; cdr3_aa: SASGTWGSGELF
j_call: TRBJ2-3; v_call: TRBV7-6; clone_size: NA; cdr3_aa: ASSSQSEGPYTQY
j_call: TRBJ2-2; v_call: TRBV7-3; clone_size: NA; cdr3_aa: ASSLKGQVGNTGELF
j_call: TRBJ2-5; v_call: TRBV3-1; clone_size: few; cdr3_aa: ASSQEEEGLLRETQY
j_call: TRBJ1-2; v_call: TRBV6-5; clone_size: NA; cdr3_aa: ASTTTGSYGYT
j_call: TRBJ2-6; v_call: TRBV2; clone_size: NA; cdr3_aa: AITNERRSGANVLT
j_call: TRBJ2-7; v_call: TRBV7-2; clone_size: NA; cdr3_aa: ASSPRHYEQY